This T cell receptor (beta chain) was identified in a study of blood T cell repertoires in COVID-19. Per germline, CDR1 SGDLS and CDR2 YYNGEE. The CDR3 length is 14 residues. The V and J ends lost 4 bases and 7 bases respectively, with 17 bases between them. Only in-frame clones appear in the TCRdb table, and some are missing; sequencing was by immunoSEQ multiplex PCR. The repertoire includes 150,000 to 200,000 clones, 86% of them detected once, and more than 3% sits in the top ten. Sequencing was performed on peripheral blood. This TCR came from a man aged 65 to 79 with acute or convalescent COVID-19. The V call is TRBV9, the J call TRBJ1-1; D is perhaps TRBD1 (5 bases). Here the CDR3 DNA reads TGTGCCAGCAGCCCTCGCGGACAAAACGGTGAAGCTTTCTTT. Translated: CASSPRGQNGEAFF. The full variable domain, in which reference TRBV9 and TRBJ1-1 provide the parts outside the CDR3, is DSGVTQTPKHLITATGQRVTLRCSPRSGDLSVYWYQQSLDQGLQFLIQYYNGEERAKGNILERFSAQQFPDLHSELNLSSLELGDSALYFCASSPRGQNGEAFFGQGTRLTVV.